A single T cell receptor beta chain is shown here with its context. The antigen remains undetermined. This sample was included in a study of CXCR3-negative and CXCR3-positive naive CD8 T cells. Study at large: Roughly 1.5 +/- 0.3 million TRB reads came from each library, giving roughly 130 million in total. Notes on the study in general: In CXCR3-positive naive cells, the TRB CDR3s were more hydrophobic than in CXCR3-negative naive cells.

CD45RO-CCR7+CD27+CD95- was the phenotype of naive CD8+ T cells. CDR3 length equals 14 residues. Looked up from germline, CDR1 is SGHTA and CDR2 is FQGNSA. It was by 5' RACE with UMI labels that the TRB cDNA libraries were prepared. Reprocessing the 5' RACE reads, TCRdb reports a single entry for every CDR3 protein and omits DNA. Its table lists around 84,000 distinct CDR3 sequences. The chain links TRBV7-2 to TRBJ1-2. The TCR originated in a human donor in good health. Some clones in this sample may be carry-over from other donors' samples. The sequenced sample consisted of naive CXCR3+ CD8+ T cells from blood. The subset is: CD45RO-CCR7+CD27+CD95- naive CD8+ T cells expressing CXCR3 (TNR3+). CDR3 sequence: CASSFFTEDYGYTF.